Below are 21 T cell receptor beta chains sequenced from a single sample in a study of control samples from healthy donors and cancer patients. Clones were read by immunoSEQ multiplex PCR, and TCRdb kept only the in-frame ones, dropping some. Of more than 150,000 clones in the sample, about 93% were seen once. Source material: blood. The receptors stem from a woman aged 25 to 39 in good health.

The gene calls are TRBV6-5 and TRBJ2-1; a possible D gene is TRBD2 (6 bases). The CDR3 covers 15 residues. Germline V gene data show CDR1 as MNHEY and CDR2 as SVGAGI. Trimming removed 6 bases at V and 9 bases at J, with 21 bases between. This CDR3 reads CASSRTNIAVTEQFF. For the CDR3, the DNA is TGTGCCAGCAGCCGAACCAATATAGCGGTAACTGAGCAGTTCTTC.

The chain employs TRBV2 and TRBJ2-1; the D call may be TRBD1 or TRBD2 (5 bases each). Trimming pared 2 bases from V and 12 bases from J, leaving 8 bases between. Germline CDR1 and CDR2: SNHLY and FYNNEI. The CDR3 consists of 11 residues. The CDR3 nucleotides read TGTGCCAGCAGTGAACTTGGGACGCAGTTCTTC. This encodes CASSELGTQFF.

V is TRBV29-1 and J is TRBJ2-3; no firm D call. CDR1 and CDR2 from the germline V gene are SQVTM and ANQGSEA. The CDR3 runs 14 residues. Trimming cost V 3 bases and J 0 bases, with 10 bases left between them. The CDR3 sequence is CSVEGFSSTDTQYF. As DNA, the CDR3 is TGCAGCGTTGAGGGGTTTTCTAGCACAGATACGCAGTATTTT.

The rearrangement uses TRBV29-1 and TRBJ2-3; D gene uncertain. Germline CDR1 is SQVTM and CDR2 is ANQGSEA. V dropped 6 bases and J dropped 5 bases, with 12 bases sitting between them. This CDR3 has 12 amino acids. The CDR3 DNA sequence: TGCAGCGTCCACGCCTCCCGAGATACGCAGTATTTT. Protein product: CSVHASRDTQYF.

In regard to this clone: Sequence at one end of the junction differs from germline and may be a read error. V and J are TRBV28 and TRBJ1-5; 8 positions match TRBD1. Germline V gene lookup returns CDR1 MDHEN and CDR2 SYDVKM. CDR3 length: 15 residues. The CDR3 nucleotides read TGTGCCAGCAGTTCGGACAGGGAGGGCAAACAGCCCCAGCATTTT. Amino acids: CASSSDREGKQPQHF.

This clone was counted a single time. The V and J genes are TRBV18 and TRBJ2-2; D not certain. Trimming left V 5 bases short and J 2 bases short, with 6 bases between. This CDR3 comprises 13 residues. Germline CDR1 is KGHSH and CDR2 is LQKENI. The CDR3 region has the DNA TGTGCCAGCTCATATCCTAACACCGGGGAGCTGTTTTTT. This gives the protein CASSYPNTGELFF.

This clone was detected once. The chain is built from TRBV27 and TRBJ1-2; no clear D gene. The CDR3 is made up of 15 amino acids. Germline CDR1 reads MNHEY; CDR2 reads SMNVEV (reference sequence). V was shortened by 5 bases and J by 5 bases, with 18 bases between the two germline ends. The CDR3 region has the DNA TGTGCCAGCAGTGACGGGTCCCCAGTTTCGTATGGCTACACCTTC. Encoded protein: CASSDGSPVSYGYTF.

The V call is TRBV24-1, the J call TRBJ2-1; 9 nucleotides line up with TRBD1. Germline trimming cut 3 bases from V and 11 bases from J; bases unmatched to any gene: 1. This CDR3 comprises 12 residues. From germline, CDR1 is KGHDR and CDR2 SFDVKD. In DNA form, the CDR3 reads TGTGCCACCAGTGATGACAGGGGGAAGCAGTTCTTC. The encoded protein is CATSDDRGKQFF.

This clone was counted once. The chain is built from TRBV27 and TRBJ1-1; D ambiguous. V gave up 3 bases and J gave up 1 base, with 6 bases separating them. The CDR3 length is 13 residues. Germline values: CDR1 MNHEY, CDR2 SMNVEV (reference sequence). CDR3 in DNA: TGTGCCAGCAGTTTTCTACAGAACACTGAAGCTTTCTTT. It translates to CASSFLQNTEAFF.

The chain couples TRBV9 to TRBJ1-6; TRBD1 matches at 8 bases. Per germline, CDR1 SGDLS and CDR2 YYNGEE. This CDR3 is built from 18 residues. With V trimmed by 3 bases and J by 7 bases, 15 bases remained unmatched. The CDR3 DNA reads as TGTGCCAGCAGCGGCGGTAGCGCCTGGGGACAGGAAAATTCACCCCTCCACTTT. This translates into CASSGGSAWGQENSPLHF.

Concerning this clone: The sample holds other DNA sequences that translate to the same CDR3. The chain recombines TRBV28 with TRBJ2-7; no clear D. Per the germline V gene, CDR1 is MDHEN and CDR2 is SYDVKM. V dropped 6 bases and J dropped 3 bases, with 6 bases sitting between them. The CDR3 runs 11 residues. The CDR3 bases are TGTGCCAGCAGCCGCCGCTACGAGCAGTACTTC. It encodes CASSRRYEQYF.

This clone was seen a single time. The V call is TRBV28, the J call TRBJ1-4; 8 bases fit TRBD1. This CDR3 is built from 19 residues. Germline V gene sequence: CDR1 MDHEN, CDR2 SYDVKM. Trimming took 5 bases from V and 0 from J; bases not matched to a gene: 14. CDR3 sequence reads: CASSPPVRGLKTTNEKLFF. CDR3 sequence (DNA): TGTGCCAGCAGTCCCCCTGTCAGGGGGCTTAAAACAACTAATGAAAAACTGTTTTTT.

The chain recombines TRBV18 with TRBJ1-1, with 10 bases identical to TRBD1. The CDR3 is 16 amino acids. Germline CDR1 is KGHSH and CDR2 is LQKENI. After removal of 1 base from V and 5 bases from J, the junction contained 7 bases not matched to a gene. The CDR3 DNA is TGTGCCAGCTCACCACGGACAGGGGGACCGGGGACTGAAGCTTTCTTT. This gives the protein CASSPRTGGPGTEAFF.

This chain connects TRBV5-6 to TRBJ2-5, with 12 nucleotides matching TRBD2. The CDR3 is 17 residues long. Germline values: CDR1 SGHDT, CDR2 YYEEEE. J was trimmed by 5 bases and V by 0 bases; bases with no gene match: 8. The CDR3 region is CASSLASSGRAGETQYF. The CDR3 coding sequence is TGTGCCAGCAGCTTGGCCTCTAGCGGGAGGGCCGGGGAGACCCAGTACTTC.

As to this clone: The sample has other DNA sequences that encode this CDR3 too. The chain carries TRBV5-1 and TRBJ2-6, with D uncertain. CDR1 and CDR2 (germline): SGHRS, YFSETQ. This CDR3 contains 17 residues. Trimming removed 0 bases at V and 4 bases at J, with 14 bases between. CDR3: CASSLEGGVAGANVLTF. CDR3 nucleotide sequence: TGCGCCAGCAGCTTGGAGGGTGGGGTGGCGGGGGCCAACGTCCTGACTTTC.

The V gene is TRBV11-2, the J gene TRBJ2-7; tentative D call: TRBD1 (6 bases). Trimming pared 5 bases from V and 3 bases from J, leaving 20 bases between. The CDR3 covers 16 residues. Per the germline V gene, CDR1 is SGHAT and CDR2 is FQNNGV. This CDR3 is CASSPGARTRGYEQYF. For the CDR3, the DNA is TGTGCCAGCAGCCCCGGGGCTCGGACCAGGGGCTACGAGCAGTACTTC.

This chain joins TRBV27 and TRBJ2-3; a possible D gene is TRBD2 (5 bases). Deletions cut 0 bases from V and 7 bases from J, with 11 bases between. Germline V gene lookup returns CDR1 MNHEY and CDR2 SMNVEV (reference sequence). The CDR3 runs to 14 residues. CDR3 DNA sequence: TGTGCCAGCAGTTTATCGTTAGGGAGTAATACGCAGTATTTT. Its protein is CASSLSLGSNTQYF.

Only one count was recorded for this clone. DNA for the CDR3: TGTGCCAGCAGCTTTTGGGGGGGACAGGGTCATGGAGAGACCCAGTACTTC. It yields the protein CASSFWGGQGHGETQYF. The rearrangement links TRBV5-5 to TRBJ2-5; 9 nucleotides match TRBD1. This CDR3 is 17 amino acids long. In germline, CDR1 is SGHKS, CDR2 YYEKEE (reference sequence). V trimming: 2 bases; J trimming: 4 bases; junction bases outside the gene matches: 12.

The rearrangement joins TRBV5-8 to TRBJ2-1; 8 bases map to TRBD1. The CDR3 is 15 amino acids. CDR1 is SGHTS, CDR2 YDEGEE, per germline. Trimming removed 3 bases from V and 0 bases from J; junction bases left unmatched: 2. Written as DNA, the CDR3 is TGTGCCAGCAGCTCCACAGGGGGCTCCTACAATGAGCAGTTCTTC. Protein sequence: CASSSTGGSYNEQFF.

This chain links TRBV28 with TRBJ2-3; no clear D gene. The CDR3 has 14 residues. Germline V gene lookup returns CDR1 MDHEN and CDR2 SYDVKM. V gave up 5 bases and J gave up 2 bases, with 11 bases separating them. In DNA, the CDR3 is TGTGCCAGCAGTAATTTTGCGGTCACAGATACGCAGTATTTT. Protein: CASSNFAVTDTQYF.

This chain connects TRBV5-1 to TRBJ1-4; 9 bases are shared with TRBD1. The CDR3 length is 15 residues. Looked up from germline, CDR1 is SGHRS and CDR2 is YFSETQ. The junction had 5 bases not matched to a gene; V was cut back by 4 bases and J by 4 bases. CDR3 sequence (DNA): TGCGCCAGCAGCGATACAGGGGGCAGTAATGAAAAACTGTTTTTT. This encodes CASSDTGGSNEKLFF.